This TCR beta chain was captured in a study of blood T cell repertoires in COVID-19 (TCRdb year 2020). At the level of the whole study: Samples from collaborators originated in the United States, Italy and Spain and spanned both the acute and convalescent phases of COVID-19. The material from the prospective study consisted of cDNA or gDNA derived from T cells, B-cell-depleted T cells, or PBMCs. Subjects who had been exposed to COVID-19, were actively infected with it, or had recovered from it provided the deeply sampled blood TCRbeta repertoires that made up the dataset. The repertoires were released in a freely available public database intended as a resource for research on the immune response to SARS-CoV-2. The samples were drawn from the first 160 participants of the ongoing ImmuneRACE study and from 1,254 subjects provided by 6 global collaborators. Nearly every sample came with metadata listing a de-identified subject ID, COVID-19 status, age in years and sex. HLA class I and class II types, where available, came from metadata supplied by the sample provider rather than from assay-based typing. Points the paper makes about the study in general: The quantity of clinical and demographic metadata differed by source and by participant and was supplied without curation.

One collaborating source in Seattle enrolled patients while the patients were actively infected and followed the patients over time throughout the course of disease. Whole blood was collected in K2EDTA tubes by collaborating institutions according to the institutions' own protocols. For TCRbeta analysis, collaborators shipped samples in one of three forms: frozen whole blood, isolated PBMCs, or DNA extracted from either of those sample types. TCRbeta CDR3 regions were amplified from genomic DNA using the immunoSEQ Assay, a bias-controlled multiplex PCR. In the original analysis: Within the assay, amplification of reference gene primers was used to estimate how many nucleated cells each sample contained. Sequence reads were collapsed and filtered to measure the absolute abundance of every unique TCRbeta CDR3 rearrangement. For each sample, productive Simpson clonality was calculated as the square root of Simpson's diversity index across productive rearrangements. TCRdb retrieved this table from immuneACCESS and kept in-frame rearrangements only. Not all clones are present; in checked studies, unresolved V genes account for under half, and no reason is known for the remainder. From that table come the V and J calls and clone size; the DNA was used to work out D and trimming. Present in this sample are some 180,000 clones, more than 75% of which were seen just once. Clones ranked in the top ten supply approximately 6% of the sample.

Notes on this clone: This clone's antigen is unknown. Likely a read error: the CDR3 ends without its conserved phenylalanine or tryptophan. The DNA is omitted, as the CDR3 cannot be located on it reliably, and the CDR3 follows TCRdb's listing.

The CDR3 is 12 amino acids in total, end residues counted. CDR1 and CDR2 were assigned from the germline V gene (reference sequence) as MNHNY and SVGAGI. The sequenced sample consisted of peripheral blood. This receptor was obtained from a woman aged 40 to 49 with COVID-19, enrolled during active disease. Recombination linked TRBV6-6 to TRBJ1-1; no DNA check was done on the table's D call, TRBD1. This receptor has the CDR3 CASSSQDRGQFI.